This is a list of T cell receptor beta chains from one sample in a study of graft-versus-host responses after intestinal transplantation. Produced via immunoSEQ multiplex PCR; TCRdb's table is partial and in-frame only. In the table there are about 97,000 clones, about nine tenths of which are singletons. The starting material was PBMCs, obtained around 450 days after intestinal transplant. These receptors came from a human patient who received an intestinal transplant, so some T cells may come from the graft donor. Each CDR3 is given without its conserved first and last residue.

CDR3 protein,V gene,J gene
ASSPLISGELF,TRBV7-3,TRBJ2-2
ASTLQAISYNEQF,TRBV13,TRBJ2-1
ASSFGRAEGETQY,TRBV5-6,TRBJ2-5
ASSLTWSSYNEQF,TRBV13,TRBJ2-1
ASSPSGGSYNEQF,TRBV7-9,TRBJ2-1
ASSWGGGGYT,TRBV6-5,TRBJ1-2
ASSLGGDTQY,TRBV5-1,TRBJ2-3
ASSLVGAGELF,TRBV7-7,TRBJ2-2
ASQTQGGYGYT,TRBV9,TRBJ1-2
ASSPRGGMDTGELF,TRBV9,TRBJ2-2
ASSPPVGTASPLH,TRBV18,TRBJ1-6
ASVRTGIPSGANVLT,TRBV2,TRBJ2-6
ASVAGTEAF,TRBV11-2,TRBJ1-1
ASSQQGAGTYNSPLH,TRBV4-1,TRBJ1-6
ASSPGISTDTQY,TRBV6-7,TRBJ2-3
ATHEGEDGYT,TRBV7-9,TRBJ1-2
ASSRRTGMVGTEAF,TRBV19,TRBJ1-1
ASSTRDSSSGNTIY,TRBV9,TRBJ1-3
ASSLGRTYEQY,TRBV7-9,TRBJ2-7
ATSRDGPVYGYT,TRBV15,TRBJ1-2
ASRMGPGTDSYT,TRBV2,TRBJ1-2
ASSEGAGAETQY,TRBV13,TRBJ2-5
ASSFDNEQF,TRBV11-2,TRBJ2-1
ASSTDPSGGTIGGELF,TRBV5-4,TRBJ2-2
ASTSIPGAIEAF,TRBV19,TRBJ1-1
ASSPLGNTNTGELF,TRBV7-6,TRBJ2-2
ASSVSGAGGEAF,TRBV6-1,TRBJ1-1
ASSPLGGVDIQY,TRBV11-2,TRBJ2-4
SVERGSQSTDTQY,TRBV29-1,TRBJ2-3
ASSEYGRSYNSPLH,TRBV6-1,TRBJ1-6
ASTGGLGNTIY,TRBV6-5,TRBJ1-3
ASSHRREQY,TRBV14,TRBJ2-7
SVSKGESYGYT,TRBV29-1,TRBJ1-2
ASSEGGGGGVYEQY,TRBV2,TRBJ2-7
ASSGNVGISYGYT,TRBV5-5,TRBJ1-2
ASSSPGHPYEQY,TRBV5-1,TRBJ2-7